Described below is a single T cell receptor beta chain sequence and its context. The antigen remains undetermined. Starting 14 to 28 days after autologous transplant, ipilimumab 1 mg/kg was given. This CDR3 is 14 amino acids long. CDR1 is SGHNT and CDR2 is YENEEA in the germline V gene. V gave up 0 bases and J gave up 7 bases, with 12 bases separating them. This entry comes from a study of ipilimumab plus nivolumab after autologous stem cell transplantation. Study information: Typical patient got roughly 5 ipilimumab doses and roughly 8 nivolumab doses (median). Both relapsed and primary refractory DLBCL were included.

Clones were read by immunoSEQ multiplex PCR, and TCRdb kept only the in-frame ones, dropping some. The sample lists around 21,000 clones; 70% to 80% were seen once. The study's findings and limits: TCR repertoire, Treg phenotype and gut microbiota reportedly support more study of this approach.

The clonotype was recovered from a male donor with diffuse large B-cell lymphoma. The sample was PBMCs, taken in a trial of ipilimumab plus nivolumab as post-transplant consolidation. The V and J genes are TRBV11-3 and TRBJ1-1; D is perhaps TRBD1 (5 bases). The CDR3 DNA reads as TGTGCCAGCAGCTTAGACAGGGATTCAGGTGAAGCTTTCTTT. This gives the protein CASSLDRDSGEAFF.